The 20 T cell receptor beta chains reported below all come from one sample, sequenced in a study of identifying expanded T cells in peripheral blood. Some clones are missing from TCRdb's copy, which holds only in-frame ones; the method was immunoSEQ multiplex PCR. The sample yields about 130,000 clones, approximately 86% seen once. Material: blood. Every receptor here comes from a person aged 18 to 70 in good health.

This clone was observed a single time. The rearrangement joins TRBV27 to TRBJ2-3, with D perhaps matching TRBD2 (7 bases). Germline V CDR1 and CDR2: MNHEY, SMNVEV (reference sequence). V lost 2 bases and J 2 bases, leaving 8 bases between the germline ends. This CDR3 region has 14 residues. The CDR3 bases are TGTGCCAGCAGTTTAGCGGGGGCCACAGATACGCAGTATTTT. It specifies CASSLAGATDTQYF.

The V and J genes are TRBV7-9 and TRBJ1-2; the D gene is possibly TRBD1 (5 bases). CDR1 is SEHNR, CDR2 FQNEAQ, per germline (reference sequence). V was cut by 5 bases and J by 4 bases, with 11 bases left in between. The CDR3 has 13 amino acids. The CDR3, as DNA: TGTGCCAGCAGCCCACGGGGGACCTATGGCTACACCTTC. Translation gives CASSPRGTYGYTF.

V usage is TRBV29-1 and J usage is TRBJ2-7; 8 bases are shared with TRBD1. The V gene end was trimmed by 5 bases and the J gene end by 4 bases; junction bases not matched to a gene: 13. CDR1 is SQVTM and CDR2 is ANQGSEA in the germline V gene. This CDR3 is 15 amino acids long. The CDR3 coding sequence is TGCAGCGTTTTACTCCCAGGGGGCGCAGGGTACGAGCAGTACTTC. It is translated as CSVLLPGGAGYEQYF.

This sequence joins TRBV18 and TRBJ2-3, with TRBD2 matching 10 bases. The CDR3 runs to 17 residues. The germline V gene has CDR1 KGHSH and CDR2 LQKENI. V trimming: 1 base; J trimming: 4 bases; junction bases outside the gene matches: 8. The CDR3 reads CASSPRGASGGADTQYF. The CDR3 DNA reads TGTGCCAGCTCACCACGGGGGGCTAGCGGGGGTGCAGATACGCAGTATTTT.

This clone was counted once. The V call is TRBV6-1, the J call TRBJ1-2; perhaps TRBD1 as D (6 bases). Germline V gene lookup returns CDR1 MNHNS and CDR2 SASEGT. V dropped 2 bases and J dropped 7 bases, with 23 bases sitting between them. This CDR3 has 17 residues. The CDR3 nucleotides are TGTGCCAGCAGTGAAAGGGGGACCGCAACGAAGGAATCTGGCTACACCTTC. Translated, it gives CASSERGTATKESGYTF.

This CDR3 reads CAWSVVGFKNIQYF. The CDR3 DNA is TGTGCCTGGAGTGTAGTTGGGTTCAAAAACATTCAGTACTTC. The chain joins TRBV30 to TRBJ2-4; unclear D gene. Germline loops: CDR1 GTSNPN, CDR2 SVGIG (reference sequence). V was pared by 0 bases and J by 3 bases, with 9 bases between. This CDR3 has 14 amino acids. Variable domain in full (rest from reference TRBV30 and TRBJ2-4): SQTIHQWPATLVQPVGSPLSLECTVEGTSNPNLYWYRQAAGRGLQLLFYSVGIGQISSEVPQNLSASRPQDRQFILSSKKLLLSDSGFYLCAWSVVGFKNIQYFGAGTRLSVL.

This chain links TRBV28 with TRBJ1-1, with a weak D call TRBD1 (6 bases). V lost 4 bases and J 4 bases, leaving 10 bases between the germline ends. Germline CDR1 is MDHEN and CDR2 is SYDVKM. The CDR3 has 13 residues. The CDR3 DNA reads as TGTGCCAGCAGTTCACAGGGTCTCACTGAAGCTTTCTTT. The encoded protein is CASSSQGLTEAFF.

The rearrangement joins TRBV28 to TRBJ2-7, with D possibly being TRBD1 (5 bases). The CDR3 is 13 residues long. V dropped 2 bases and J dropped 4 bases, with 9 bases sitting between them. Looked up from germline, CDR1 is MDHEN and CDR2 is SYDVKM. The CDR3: CASSLPGKYEQYF. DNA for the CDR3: TGTGCCAGCAGTTTACCAGGGAAATACGAGCAGTACTTC.

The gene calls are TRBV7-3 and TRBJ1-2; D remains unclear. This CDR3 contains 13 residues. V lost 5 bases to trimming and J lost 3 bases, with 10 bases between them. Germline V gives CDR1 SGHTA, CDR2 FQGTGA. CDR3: CASSRGLDYGYTF. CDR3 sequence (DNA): TGTGCCAGCAGCCGGGGATTGGACTATGGCTACACCTTC.

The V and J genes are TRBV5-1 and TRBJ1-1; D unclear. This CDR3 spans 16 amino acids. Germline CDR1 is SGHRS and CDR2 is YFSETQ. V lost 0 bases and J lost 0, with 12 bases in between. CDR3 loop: CASSLDGPRVNTEAFF. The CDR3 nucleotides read TGCGCCAGCAGCTTGGACGGTCCGAGGGTGAACACTGAAGCTTTCTTT.

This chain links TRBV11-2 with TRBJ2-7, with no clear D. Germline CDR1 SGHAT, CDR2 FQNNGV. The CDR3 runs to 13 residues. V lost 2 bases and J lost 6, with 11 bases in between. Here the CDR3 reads CASSLLVAAEQYF. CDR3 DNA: TGTGCCAGCAGCTTACTCGTGGCGGCCGAGCAGTACTTC.

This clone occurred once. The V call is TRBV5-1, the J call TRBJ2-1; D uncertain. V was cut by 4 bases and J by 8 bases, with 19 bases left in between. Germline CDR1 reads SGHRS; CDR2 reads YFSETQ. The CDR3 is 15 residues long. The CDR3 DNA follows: TGCGCCAGCAGCCCCGATCGGGTCCATCAGGATGAGCAGTTCTTC. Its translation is CASSPDRVHQDEQFF.

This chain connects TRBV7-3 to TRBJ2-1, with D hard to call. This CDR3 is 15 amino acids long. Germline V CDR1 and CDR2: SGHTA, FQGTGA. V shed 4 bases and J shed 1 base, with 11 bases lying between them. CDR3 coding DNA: TGTGCCAGCAGCTCCGCCGCAAGGTCCTACAATGAGCAGTTCTTC. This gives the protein CASSSAARSYNEQFF.

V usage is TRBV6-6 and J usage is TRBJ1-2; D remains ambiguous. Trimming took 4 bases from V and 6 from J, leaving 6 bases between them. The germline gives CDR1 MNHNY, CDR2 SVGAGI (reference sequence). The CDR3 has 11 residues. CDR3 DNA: TGTGCCAGCAGTTTGAACGATGGCTACACCTTC. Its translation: CASSLNDGYTF.

CDR3 bases: TGTGCCAGCAGCGAGGGGCGTAGGACCTACAATGAGCAGTTCTTC. Its protein product is CASSEGRRTYNEQFF. This rearrangement joins TRBV2 to TRBJ2-1; D could derive from TRBD1 or TRBD2 (5 bases each). This CDR3 region has 15 residues. The V gene's germline CDR1 is SNHLY and CDR2 FYNNEI. With 6 bases removed from V and 2 bases from J, the gap between germline ends came to 14 bases.

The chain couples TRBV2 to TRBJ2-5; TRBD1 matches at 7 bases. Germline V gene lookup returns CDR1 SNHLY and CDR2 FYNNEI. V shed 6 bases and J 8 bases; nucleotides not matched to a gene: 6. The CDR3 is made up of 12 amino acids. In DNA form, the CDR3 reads TGTGCCAGCAGGAACGACAGGGCTACCCAGTACTTC. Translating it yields CASRNDRATQYF.

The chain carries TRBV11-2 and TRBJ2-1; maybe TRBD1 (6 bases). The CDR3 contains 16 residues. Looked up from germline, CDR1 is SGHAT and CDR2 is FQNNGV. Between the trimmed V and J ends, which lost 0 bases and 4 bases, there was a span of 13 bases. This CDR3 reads CASSLERDILYNEQFF. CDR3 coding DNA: TGTGCCAGCAGCTTAGAACGGGACATCCTATACAATGAGCAGTTCTTC.

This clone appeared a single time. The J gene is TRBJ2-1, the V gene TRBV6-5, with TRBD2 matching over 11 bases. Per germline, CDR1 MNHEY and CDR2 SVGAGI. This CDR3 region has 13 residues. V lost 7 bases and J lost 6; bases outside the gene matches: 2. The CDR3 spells CASTGTSGNEQFF. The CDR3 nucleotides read TGTGCCAGCACCGGGACTAGCGGCAATGAGCAGTTCTTC.

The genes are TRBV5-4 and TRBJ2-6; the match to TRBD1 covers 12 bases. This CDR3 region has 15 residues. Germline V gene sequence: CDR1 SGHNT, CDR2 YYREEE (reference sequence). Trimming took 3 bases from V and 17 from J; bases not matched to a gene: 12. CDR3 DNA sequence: TGTGCCAGCAGCTCCGGGGACAGGGGGCGCTTATCCTTGACTTTC. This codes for CASSSGDRGRLSLTF.

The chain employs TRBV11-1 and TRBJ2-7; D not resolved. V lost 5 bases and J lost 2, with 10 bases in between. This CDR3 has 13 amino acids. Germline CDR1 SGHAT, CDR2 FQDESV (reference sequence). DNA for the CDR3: TGTGCCAGCAGCAGAGGAAACACCTACGAGCAGTACTTC. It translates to CASSRGNTYEQYF.